This TCR beta chain was identified during a study of T cell changes during pregnancy in multiple sclerosis. This CDR3 contains 15 residues. Losses at the gene ends were 6 bases for V and 1 base for J; bases not matched to a gene: 3. CDR1 and CDR2 (germline): MNHNY, SVGAGI (reference sequence). Data came from immunoSEQ multiplex PCR; TCRdb stores just in-frame clones and leaves some out. The sample has roughly 45,000 clones, about 94% seen once. The chain links TRBV6-6 to TRBJ2-1; 10 bases map to TRBD2. The sample here was CD8+ T cells from peripheral blood mononuclear cells, taken after pregnancy. The sequence was obtained from a female donor with multiple sclerosis, enrolled in a pregnancy study. The CDR3 loop is CASRGTSESYNEQFF. The CDR3 region has the DNA TGTGCCAGCAGGGGGACTAGCGAATCCTACAATGAGCAGTTCTTC.